This T cell receptor (beta chain) was retrieved from a study of identical twins. Via MiXCR, TCRdb re-called the 5' RACE reads, giving one row per CDR3 protein. Here the sample spans hundreds of thousands of distinct CDR3 sequences, over 20% being singletons. The same specimen was also included in a second study, on T cells expressing NK-cell markers. Turning to that study: Repertoires of TCR beta were obtained from T cells sorted as CD3+CD56+NKG2C+, CD3+CD56+NKG2C- and CD3+CD56-NKG2C+. One of eight sequenced donors was HCMV-seronegative; the other seven were seropositive. In a group of roughly 6 donors, dominant NKG2C+ clonotypes represented 1.0-7.0% of CD8+ T cells.

The sequenced material came from PBMCs. The source is a woman aged 18-30 years in good health.

CDR3 residues: CATSTRTANEQFF. CDR3 in DNA: TGTGCCACCAGCACCCGGACTGCCAATGAGCAGTTCTTC. V usage is TRBV15 and J usage is TRBJ2-1, with a possible D match to TRBD2 (5 bases). The CDR3 has 13 residues. The V gene lost 4 bases and the J gene lost 6 bases, with 10 bases spanning the gap. Per germline, CDR1 LNHNV and CDR2 YYDKDF (reference sequence). Variable domain in full (rest from reference TRBV15 and TRBJ2-1): DAMVIQNPRYQVTQFGKPVTLSCSQTLNHNVMYWYQQKSSQAPKLLFHYYDKDFNNEADTPDNFQSRRPNTSFCFLDIRSPGLGDTAMYLCATSTRTANEQFFGPGTRLTVL.